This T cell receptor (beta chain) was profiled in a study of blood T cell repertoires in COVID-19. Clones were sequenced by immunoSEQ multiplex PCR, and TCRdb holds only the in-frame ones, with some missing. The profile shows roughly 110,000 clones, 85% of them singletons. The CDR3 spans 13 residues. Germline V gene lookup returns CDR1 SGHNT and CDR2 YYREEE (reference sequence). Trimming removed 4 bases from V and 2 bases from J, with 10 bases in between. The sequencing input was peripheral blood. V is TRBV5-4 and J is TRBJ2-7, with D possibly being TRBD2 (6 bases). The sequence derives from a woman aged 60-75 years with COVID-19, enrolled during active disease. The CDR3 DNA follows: TGTGCCAGCAGCCGGGGACTTGCCTACGAGCAGTACTTC. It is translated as CASSRGLAYEQYF.